This paragraph reports one T cell receptor beta chain. Its target is unknown. The sample comes from a study of cytomegalovirus exposure and HLA in healthy donors. The study's findings and limits: Most sequenced TCRs were rare (though some public TCRs occurred in many donors).

TCRdb's copy holds only in-frame clones and misses some; the assay was immunoSEQ multiplex PCR. Among about 63,000 clones, roughly 90% were seen once, and the ten largest hold roughly 1.2%. The length of the CDR3 is 15 residues. CDR1 is KGHSH, CDR2 LQKENI, per germline. Trimming pared 3 bases from V and 3 bases from J, leaving 11 bases between. The sequence derives from a woman younger than 30 in good health and CMV-seronegative. The sequencing input was PBMCs. This sequence joins TRBV18 and TRBJ1-4; the D is unclear. The CDR3 spells CASSPSGGSNEKLFF. The CDR3 coding sequence is TGTGCCAGCTCACCCTCGGGAGGGTCTAATGAAAAACTGTTTTTT.